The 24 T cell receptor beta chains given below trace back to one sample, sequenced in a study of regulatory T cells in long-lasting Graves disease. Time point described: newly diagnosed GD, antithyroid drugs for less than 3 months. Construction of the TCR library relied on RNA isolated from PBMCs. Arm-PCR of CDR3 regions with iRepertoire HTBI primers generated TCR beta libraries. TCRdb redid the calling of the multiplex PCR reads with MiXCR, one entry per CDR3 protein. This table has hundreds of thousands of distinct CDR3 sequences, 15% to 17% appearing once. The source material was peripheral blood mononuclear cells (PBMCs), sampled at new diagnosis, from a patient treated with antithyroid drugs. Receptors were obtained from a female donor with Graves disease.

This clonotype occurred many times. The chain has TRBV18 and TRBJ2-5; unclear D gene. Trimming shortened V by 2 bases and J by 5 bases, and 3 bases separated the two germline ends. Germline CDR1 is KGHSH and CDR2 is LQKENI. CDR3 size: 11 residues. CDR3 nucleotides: TGTGCCAGCTCACCAGAGGAGACCCAGTACTTC. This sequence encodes CASSPEETQYF.

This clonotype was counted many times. The CDR3 sequence: CASSLSWGGSTDTQYF. CDR3 sequence (DNA): TGTGCCAGCAGCTTGTCTTGGGGGGGGAGCACAGATACGCAGTATTTT. The chain uses TRBV5-4 and TRBJ2-3, with TRBD2 matching over 7 bases. The CDR3 spans 16 residues. V lost 1 base, J lost 0 bases, and 5 bases stayed unmatched. Germline CDR1 and CDR2: SGHNT and YYREEE (reference sequence).

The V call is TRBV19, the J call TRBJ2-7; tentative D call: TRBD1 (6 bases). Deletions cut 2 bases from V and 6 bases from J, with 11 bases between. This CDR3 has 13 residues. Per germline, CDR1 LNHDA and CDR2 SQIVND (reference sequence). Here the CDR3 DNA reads TGTGCCAGTAGTATATACCAGGGGAGCGAGCAGTACTTC. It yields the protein CASSIYQGSEQYF.

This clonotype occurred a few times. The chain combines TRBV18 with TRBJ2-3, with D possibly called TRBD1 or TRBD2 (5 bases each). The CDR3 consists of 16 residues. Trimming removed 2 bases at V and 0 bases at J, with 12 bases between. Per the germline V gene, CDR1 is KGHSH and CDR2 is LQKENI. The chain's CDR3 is CASSPLGTQSTDTQYF. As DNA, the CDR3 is TGTGCCAGCTCACCATTGGGGACCCAAAGCACAGATACGCAGTATTTT.

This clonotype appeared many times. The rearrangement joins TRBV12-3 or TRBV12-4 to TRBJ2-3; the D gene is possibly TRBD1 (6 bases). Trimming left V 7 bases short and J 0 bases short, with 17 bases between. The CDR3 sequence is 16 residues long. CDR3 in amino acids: CASINRDRFSTDTQYF. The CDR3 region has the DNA TGTGCCAGCATAAACCGAGACAGGTTTAGCACAGATACGCAGTATTTT.

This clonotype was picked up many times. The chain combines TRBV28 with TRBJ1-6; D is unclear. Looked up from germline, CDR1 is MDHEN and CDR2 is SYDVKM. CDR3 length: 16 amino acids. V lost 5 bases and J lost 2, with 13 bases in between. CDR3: CASSGPSGTYNSPLHF. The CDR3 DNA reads TGTGCCAGCAGTGGACCATCGGGGACCTATAATTCACCCCTCCACTTT.

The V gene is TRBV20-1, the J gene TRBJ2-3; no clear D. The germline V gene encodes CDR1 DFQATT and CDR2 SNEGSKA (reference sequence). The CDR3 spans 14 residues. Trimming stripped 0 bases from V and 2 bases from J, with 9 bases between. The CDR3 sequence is CSAREGPPTDTQYF. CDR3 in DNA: TGCAGTGCTAGAGAAGGCCCCCCCACAGATACGCAGTATTTT.

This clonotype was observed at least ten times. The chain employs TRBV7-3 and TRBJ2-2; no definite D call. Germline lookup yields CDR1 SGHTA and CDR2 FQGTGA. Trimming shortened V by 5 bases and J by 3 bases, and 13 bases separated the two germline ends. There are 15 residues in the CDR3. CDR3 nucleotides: TGTGCCAGCAGCGCGGTGGATATGGACACCGGGGAGCTGTTTTTT. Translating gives CASSAVDMDTGELFF.

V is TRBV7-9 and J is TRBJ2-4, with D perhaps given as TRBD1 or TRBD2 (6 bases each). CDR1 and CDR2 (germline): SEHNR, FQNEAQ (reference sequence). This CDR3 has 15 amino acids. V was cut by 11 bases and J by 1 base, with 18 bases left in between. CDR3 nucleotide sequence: TGTGCCGTAAGCGACAGGACTACTGCCAAAAACATTCAGTACTTC. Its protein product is CAVSDRTTAKNIQYF.

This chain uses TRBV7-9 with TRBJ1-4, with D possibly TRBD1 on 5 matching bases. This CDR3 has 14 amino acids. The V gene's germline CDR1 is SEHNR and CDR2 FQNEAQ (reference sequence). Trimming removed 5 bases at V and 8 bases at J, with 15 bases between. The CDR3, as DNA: TGTGCCAGCAGCGTCCTGGGGGGGGACGAAAAACTGTTTTTT. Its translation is CASSVLGGDEKLFF.

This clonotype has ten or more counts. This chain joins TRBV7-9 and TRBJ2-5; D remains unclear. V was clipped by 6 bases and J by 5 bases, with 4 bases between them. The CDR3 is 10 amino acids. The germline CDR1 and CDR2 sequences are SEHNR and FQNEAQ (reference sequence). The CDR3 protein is CASSLETQYF. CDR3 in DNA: TGTGCCAGCAGTCTTGAGACCCAGTACTTC.

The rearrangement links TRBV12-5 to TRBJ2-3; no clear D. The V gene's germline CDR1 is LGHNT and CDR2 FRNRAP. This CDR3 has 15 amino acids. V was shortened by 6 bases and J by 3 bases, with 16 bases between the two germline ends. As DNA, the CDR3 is TGTGCTAGTGGCTGGGAAGGTTATAGGACAGATACGCAGTATTTT. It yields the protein CASGWEGYRTDTQYF.

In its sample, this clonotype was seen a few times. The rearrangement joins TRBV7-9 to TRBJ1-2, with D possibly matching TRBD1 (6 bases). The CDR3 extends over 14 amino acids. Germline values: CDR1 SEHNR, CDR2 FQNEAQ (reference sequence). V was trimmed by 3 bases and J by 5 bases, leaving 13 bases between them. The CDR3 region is CASSLGQFSYGYTF. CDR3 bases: TGTGCCAGCAGCTTGGGACAATTTAGTTATGGCTACACCTTC.

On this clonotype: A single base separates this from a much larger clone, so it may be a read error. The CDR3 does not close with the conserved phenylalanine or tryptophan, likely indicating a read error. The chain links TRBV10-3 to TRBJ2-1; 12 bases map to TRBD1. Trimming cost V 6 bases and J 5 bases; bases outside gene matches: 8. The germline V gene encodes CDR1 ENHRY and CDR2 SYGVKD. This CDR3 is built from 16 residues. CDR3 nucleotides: TGTGCCATCAGGACCGGGACAGGGGGCGGCGACAATGAGCAGTTCCTC. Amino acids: CAIRTGTGGGDNEQFL.

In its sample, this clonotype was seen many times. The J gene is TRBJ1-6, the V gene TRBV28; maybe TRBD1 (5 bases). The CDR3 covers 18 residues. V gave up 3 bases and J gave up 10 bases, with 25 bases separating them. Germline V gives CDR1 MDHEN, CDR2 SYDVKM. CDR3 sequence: CASSFFPGRRQGGSPLHF. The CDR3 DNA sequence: TGTGCCAGCAGTTTCTTCCCAGGCAGGCGGCAGGGAGGCTCACCCCTCCACTTT.

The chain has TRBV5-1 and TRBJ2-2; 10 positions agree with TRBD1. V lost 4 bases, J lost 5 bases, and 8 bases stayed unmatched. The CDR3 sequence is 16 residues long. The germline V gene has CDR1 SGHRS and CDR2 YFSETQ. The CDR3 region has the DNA TGCGCCAGCAGCAGAGGAGGACAGGGGGGAACCGGGGAGCTGTTTTTT. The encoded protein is CASSRGGQGGTGELFF. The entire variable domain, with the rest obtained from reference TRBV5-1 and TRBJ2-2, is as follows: KAGVTQTPRYLIKTRGQQVTLSCSPISGHRSVSWYQQTPGQGLQFLFEYFSETQRNKGNFPGRFSGRQFSNSRSEMNVSTLELGDSALYLCASSRGGQGGTGELFFGEGSRLTVL.

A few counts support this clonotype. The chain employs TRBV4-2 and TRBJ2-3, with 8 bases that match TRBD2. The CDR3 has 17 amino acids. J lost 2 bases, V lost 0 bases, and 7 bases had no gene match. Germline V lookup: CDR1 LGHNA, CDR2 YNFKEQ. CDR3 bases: TGTGCCAGCAGCCAAGAGGGCCCTAGCGGGTTCACAGATACGCAGTATTTT. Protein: CASSQEGPSGFTDTQYF.

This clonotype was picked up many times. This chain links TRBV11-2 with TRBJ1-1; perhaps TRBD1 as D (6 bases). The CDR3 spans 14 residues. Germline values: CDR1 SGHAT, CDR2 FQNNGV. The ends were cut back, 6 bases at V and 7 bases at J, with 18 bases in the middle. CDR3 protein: CASRLFGGLGEAFF. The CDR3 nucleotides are TGTGCCAGCAGGCTCTTTGGGGGGCTGGGTGAAGCTTTCTTT.

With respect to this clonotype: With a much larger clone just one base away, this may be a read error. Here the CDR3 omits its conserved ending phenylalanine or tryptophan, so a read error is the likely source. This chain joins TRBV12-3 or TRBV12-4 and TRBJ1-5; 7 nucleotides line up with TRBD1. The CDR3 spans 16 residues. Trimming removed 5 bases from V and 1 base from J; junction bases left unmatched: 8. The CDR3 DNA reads TGTGCCAGCAGTGACAGGGAGGTATTGAGCAATCAGCCCCAGCATTAT. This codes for CASSDREVLSNQPQHY.

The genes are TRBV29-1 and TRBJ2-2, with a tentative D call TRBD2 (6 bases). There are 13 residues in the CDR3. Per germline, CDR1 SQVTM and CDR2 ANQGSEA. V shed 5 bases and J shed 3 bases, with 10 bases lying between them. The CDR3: CSVIRGDTGELFF. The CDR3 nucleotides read TGCAGCGTTATTCGCGGGGACACCGGGGAGCTGTTTTTT.

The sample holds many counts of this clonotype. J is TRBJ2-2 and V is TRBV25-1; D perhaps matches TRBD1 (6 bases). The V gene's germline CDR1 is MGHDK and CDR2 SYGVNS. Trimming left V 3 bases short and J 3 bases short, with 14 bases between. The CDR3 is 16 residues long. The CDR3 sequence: CASSDLGTYDTGELFF. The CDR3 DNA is TGTGCCAGCAGTGACCTTGGGACATACGACACCGGGGAGCTGTTTTTT.

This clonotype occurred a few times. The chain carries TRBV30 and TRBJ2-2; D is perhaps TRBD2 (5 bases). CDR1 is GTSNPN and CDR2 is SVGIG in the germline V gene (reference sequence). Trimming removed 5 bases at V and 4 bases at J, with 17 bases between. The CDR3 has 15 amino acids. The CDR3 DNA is TGTGCCTGGGAGTCCGGACTTACTATCACCGGGGAGCTGTTTTTT. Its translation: CAWESGLTITGELFF.

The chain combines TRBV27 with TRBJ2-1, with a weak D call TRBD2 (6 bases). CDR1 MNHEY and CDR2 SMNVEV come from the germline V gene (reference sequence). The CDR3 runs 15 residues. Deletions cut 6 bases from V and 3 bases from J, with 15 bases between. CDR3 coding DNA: TGTGCCAGCAGCCCCGGGACTGTGAACTACAATGAGCAGTTCTTC. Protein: CASSPGTVNYNEQFF.

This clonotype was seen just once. The DNA for the CDR3 is TGTGCCAACTGGGGGACAGGCAGCTCCTACGAGCAGTACTTC. Protein: CANWGTGSSYEQYF. The chain couples TRBV2 to TRBJ2-7; TRBD1 agrees at 8 bases. V was pared by 10 bases and J by 0 bases, with 8 bases of the junction left unmatched. The CDR3 has 14 amino acids. From germline, CDR1 is SNHLY and CDR2 FYNNEI.